The clone carrying this T cell receptor beta chain was counted a single time. Its antigen is still unknown. The CDR3 runs to 16 residues. V lost 0 bases, J lost 3 bases, and 15 bases lay in between. Germline CDR1 and CDR2: SEHNR and FQNEAQ (reference sequence). The record originates from a study of T cell clones after liver transplantation. Study details: HCV positivity affected three of eight recipients; the rest lacked autoimmune or viral indications.

Some clones are missing from TCRdb's copy, which holds only in-frame ones; the method was immunoSEQ multiplex PCR. The data hold fewer than 65,000 clones, with about 70% observed a single time. The study, taken as a whole, reports: Graft donor-reactive T cells possibly entered the graft instead of undergoing deletion. In two subjects, few donor cells limited the measurable donor-reactive repertoire. Post-transplant time points were not standardized, so conclusions are preliminary.

The material sequenced was CD4+ T cells from blood, taken at the 22-month timepoint. This clonotype was obtained from a human patient who received a liver transplant. A share of the T cells may be of graft donor origin. The rearrangement joins TRBV7-9 to TRBJ2-7; the D is unclear. The CDR3 here is CASSLAGSPLFYEQYF. For the CDR3, the DNA is TGTGCCAGCAGCTTAGCGGGGTCCCCCCTATTCTACGAGCAGTACTTC.